These 25 T cell receptor beta chains were sequenced from one sample in a study of memory CD8 T cells in hepatitis C reinfection (dated by TCRdb to about 2017). What this sample's time point label stands for: peak reinfection, 3 to 8 weeks after reinfection detection. Sorted cells were sequenced directly ex vivo, without in vitro expansion prior to TCR sequencing. Library preparation employed the immunoSEQ multiplex PCR assay. TCRdb re-hosts the immuneACCESS table, in-frame sequences only. Its copies lack some clones; in the studies checked, an unresolved V gene accounts for under half of them, and the cause for the rest is not known. The sample table records 44,000 or so clones; roughly 90% of these occur just once. The top ten constitute around 1.2% of the sample. Specimen: naive CD8+ T cells sorted from blood. The meaning of the sample's cell subset or site label: total naive CD8+CD45RO- T cells. The receptors originated from a man between 18 and 29 years old with hepatitis C virus infection.

This chain joins TRBV7-8 and TRBJ1-4; D unresolved. Per germline, CDR1 SGHVS and CDR2 FQNEAQ. Trimming removed 7 bases at V and 5 bases at J, with 17 bases between. The length of the CDR3 is 15 residues. CDR3 DNA: TGTGCCAGCACCCAAGCAGGCCAGGCCAATGAAAAACTGTTTTTT. Translation: CASTQAGQANEKLFF.

V gene TRBV7-4 combines with J gene TRBJ2-7; the match to TRBD2 covers 7 bases. Unmatched junction bases numbered 7, after V lost 0 bases and J lost 2 bases. Germline-derived CDR1 and CDR2 are SGHVT and SQSDAQ. This CDR3 has 16 amino acids. The CDR3 is CASSLAMGRGAYEQYF. CDR3 bases: TGTGCCAGCAGCTTAGCGATGGGGAGGGGAGCCTACGAGCAGTACTTC.

This chain joins TRBV7-9 and TRBJ1-2, with 7 bases that match TRBD1. The CDR3 has 16 residues. With V trimmed by 1 base and J by 2 bases, 7 bases remained unmatched. Germline V gene data show CDR1 as SEHNR and CDR2 as FQNEAQ (reference sequence). CDR3 loop: CASSLGPGTANYGYTF. CDR3 nucleotides: TGTGCCAGCAGCTTAGGTCCCGGGACAGCGAACTATGGCTACACCTTC.

The chain joins TRBV15 to TRBJ1-1, with TRBD1 matching over 7 bases. J was trimmed by 2 bases and V by 2 bases; bases with no gene match: 17. The CDR3 is made up of 19 amino acids. CDR1 and CDR2 (germline): LNHNV, YYDKDF (reference sequence). CDR3 sequence reads: CATSRIPGTELGINTEAFF. The CDR3 DNA reads TGTGCCACCAGCAGAATACCCGGGACAGAATTGGGCATCAACACTGAAGCTTTCTTT. The whole variable domain, remainder taken from reference TRBV15 and TRBJ1-1, is DAMVIQNPRYQVTQFGKPVTLSCSQTLNHNVMYWYQQKSSQAPKLLFHYYDKDFNNEADTPDNFQSRRPNTSFCFLDIRSPGLGDTAMYLCATSRIPGTELGINTEAFFGQGTRLTVV.

The rearrangement joins TRBV27 to TRBJ1-1; D gene uncertain. The CDR3 runs 11 residues. CDR1 and CDR2 (germline): MNHEY, SMNVEV (reference sequence). The V end lost 6 bases, the J end lost 4 bases, and 6 bases lay between the germline ends. CDR3 region: CASSSGTEAFF. The CDR3 DNA is TGTGCCAGCAGCTCGGGCACTGAAGCTTTCTTT.

CDR3 sequence: CASRSLENTEAFF. The DNA for the CDR3 is TGTGCCAGCAGGAGTCTAGAGAACACTGAAGCTTTCTTT. This chain uses TRBV6-1 with TRBJ1-1; D not certain. V gave up 6 bases and J gave up 1 base, with 9 bases separating them. CDR1 and CDR2 (germline): MNHNS, SASEGT. The CDR3 sequence is 13 residues long.

This clone was seen just once. CDR3 sequence reads: CASSSVTGSQETQYF. The CDR3 nucleotides are TGTGCCAGCAGCTCAGTGACAGGGTCTCAAGAGACCCAGTACTTC. V is TRBV11-2 and J is TRBJ2-5; 7 nucleotides line up with TRBD1. The CDR3 runs to 15 residues. V shed 4 bases and J 2 bases; nucleotides not matched to a gene: 7. Germline V CDR1 and CDR2: SGHAT, FQNNGV.

The DNA of the CDR3 is TGTGCCAGCAGCTTAACTAGCGATGAGCAGTTCTTC. Amino acids: CASSLTSDEQFF. The chain is built from TRBV7-9 and TRBJ2-1; 7 bases match TRBD2. After removal of 2 bases from V and 8 bases from J, the junction contained 0 bases not matched to a gene. There are 12 residues in the CDR3. Germline CDR1 is SEHNR and CDR2 is FQNEAQ (reference sequence).

The chain recombines TRBV29-1 with TRBJ2-5, with 11 bases matching TRBD1. From germline, CDR1 is SQVTM and CDR2 ANQGSEA. The ends lost 0 bases at V and 1 base at J; junction bases unmatched: 1. This CDR3 is 15 amino acids long. In DNA form, the CDR3 reads TGCAGCGTTGAAGATGGGACAGGGGGCCAAGAGACCCAGTACTTC. It yields the protein CSVEDGTGGQETQYF.

The genes are TRBV18 and TRBJ2-7, with D possibly being TRBD1 (5 bases). V was trimmed by 2 bases and J by 4 bases, leaving 12 bases between them. CDR1 is KGHSH and CDR2 is LQKENI in the germline V gene. This CDR3 spans 14 amino acids. CDR3 region: CASSPGAGPYEQYF. DNA for the CDR3: TGTGCCAGCTCACCAGGGGCAGGACCTTACGAGCAGTACTTC.

The chain uses TRBV5-8 and TRBJ2-7; 8 bases map to TRBD2. The CDR3 length is 17 residues. CDR1 is SGHTS and CDR2 is YDEGEE in the germline V gene. The V and J ends lost 4 bases and 3 bases, in that order; junction bases with no gene match: 15. The CDR3 DNA is TGTGCCAGCAGCCTTTACTTGGACCGCGGGGGGATCTACGAGCAGTACGTC. This encodes CASSLYLDRGGIYEQYV.

J is TRBJ2-2 and V is TRBV28; TRBD1 is a possible D gene (6 bases). V lost 5 bases, J lost 2 bases, and 18 bases lay in between. The CDR3 length is 17 residues. Per the germline V gene, CDR1 is MDHEN and CDR2 is SYDVKM. CDR3 amino acids: CASSPLLGQLNTGELFF. The CDR3 DNA is TGTGCCAGCAGTCCCTTACTCGGACAGCTAAACACCGGGGAGCTGTTTTTT. The whole variable domain, remainder taken from reference TRBV28 and TRBJ2-2, is DVKVTQSSRYLVKRTGEKVFLECVQDMDHENMFWYRQDPGLGLRLIYFSYDVKMKEKGDIPEGYSVSREKKERFSLILESASTNQTSMYLCASSPLLGQLNTGELFFGEGSRLTVL.

The chain couples TRBV21-1 to TRBJ2-3; TRBD2, the table's D call, lacks a check against the DNA. TRBV21-1 is a pseudogene locus. The CDR3 is 16 residues long. This CDR3 reads CASTKTSGGRADTQYF. The CDR3 nucleotides are TGTGCCAGCACCAAGACTAGCGGGGGGCGGGCAGATACGCAGTATTTT.

This chain connects TRBV19 to TRBJ2-1; D gene unclear. The CDR3 is 14 amino acids. CDR1 LNHDA and CDR2 SQIVND come from the germline V gene (reference sequence). With 3 bases removed from V and 9 bases from J, the gap between germline ends came to 15 bases. This CDR3 reads CASSIKIGLIEQFF. CDR3 nucleotide sequence: TGTGCCAGTAGTATCAAGATTGGGCTCATTGAGCAGTTCTTC. Supplemented by reference TRBV19 and TRBJ2-1, the full variable domain reads DGGITQSPKYLFRKEGQNVTLSCEQNLNHDAMYWYRQDPGQGLRLIYYSQIVNDFQKGDIAEGYSVSREKKESFPLTVTSAQKNPTAFYLCASSIKIGLIEQFFGPGTRLTVL.

J is TRBJ1-2 and V is TRBV5-6; 10 nucleotides agree with TRBD1. The CDR3 runs 17 residues. The germline V gene encodes CDR1 SGHDT and CDR2 YYEEEE. V lost 0 bases to trimming and J lost 0 bases; unmatched junction nucleotides: 5. Here the CDR3 reads CASSLGLTGGANYGYTF. The CDR3 DNA is TGTGCCAGCAGCTTGGGTCTGACAGGGGGCGCTAACTATGGCTACACCTTC.

This chain links TRBV30 with TRBJ2-1; no firm D call. The CDR3 is 13 amino acids. The V and J ends lost 5 bases and 4 bases respectively, with 12 bases between them. Germline V gives CDR1 GTSNPN, CDR2 SVGIG (reference sequence). The CDR3 here is CAWSPVRYNEQFF. In DNA form, the CDR3 reads TGTGCCTGGTCCCCCGTACGGTACAATGAGCAGTTCTTC.

The chain joins TRBV9 to TRBJ2-5, with TRBD1 identical over 9 bases. The CDR3 is 16 residues long. The V gene's germline CDR1 is SGDLS and CDR2 YYNGEE. V shed 2 bases, J shed 5 bases, and the junction held 10 bases outside the gene matches. For the CDR3, the DNA is TGTGCCAGCAGCGTCGGGACAGGGTTGGTCAGGGAGACCCAGTACTTC. Its translation is CASSVGTGLVRETQYF.

V gene TRBV7-9 combines with J gene TRBJ1-6; the D gene is possibly TRBD1 (5 bases). Trimming pared 4 bases from V and 15 bases from J, leaving 13 bases between. Germline CDR1 and CDR2: SEHNR and FQNEAQ (reference sequence). The CDR3 has 12 amino acids. The CDR3, as DNA: TGTGCCAGCAGCTACGGGACGGACTACCTCCACTTT. Protein sequence: CASSYGTDYLHF.

The chain couples TRBV5-4 to TRBJ2-3, with TRBD1 matching 12 bases. Germline lookup yields CDR1 SGHNT and CDR2 YYREEE (reference sequence). The CDR3 totals 15 residues. After removal of 2 bases from V and 7 bases from J, the junction contained 5 bases not matched to a gene. The CDR3 spells CASSLTGQGAYTQYF. Here the CDR3 DNA reads TGTGCCAGCAGCTTAACGGGACAGGGGGCATATACGCAGTATTTT.

The gene calls are TRBV11-2 and TRBJ2-1; D is ambiguous. CDR1 is SGHAT and CDR2 is FQNNGV in the germline V gene. V lost 2 bases and J lost 15, with 11 bases in between. There are 11 residues in the CDR3. Here the CDR3 reads CASSLSTEWFF. DNA of the CDR3: TGTGCCAGCAGCTTAAGCACAGAATGGTTCTTC.

This clone was recorded only once. The genes are TRBV7-9 and TRBJ1-4; D perhaps matches TRBD1 (6 bases). The V gene's germline CDR1 is SEHNR and CDR2 FQNEAQ (reference sequence). Trimming left V 1 base short and J 0 bases short, with 12 bases between. The CDR3 covers 17 residues. CDR3 nucleotides: TGTGCCAGCAGCTTAGTTGGGGAGGGGGCAACTAATGAAAAACTGTTTTTT. It translates to CASSLVGEGATNEKLFF. The whole variable domain, filled in from reference TRBV7-9 and TRBJ1-4, reads DTGVSQNPRHKITKRGQNVTFRCDPISEHNRLYWYRQTLGQGPEFLTYFQNEAQLEKSRLLSDRFSAERPKGSFSTLEIQRTEQGDSAMYLCASSLVGEGATNEKLFFGSGTQLSVL.

In its sample, this clone was seen once. This chain connects TRBV6-5 to TRBJ2-1, with D possibly being TRBD1 (5 bases). This CDR3 contains 14 residues. Germline CDR1 is MNHEY and CDR2 is SVGAGI. The V end was cut by 0 bases, the J end by 8 bases, with 11 bases between. CDR3 DNA: TGTGCCAGCAGTTACTCCAAGGGGTTGCATGAGCAGTTCTTC. Its translation: CASSYSKGLHEQFF.

The CDR3 DNA follows: TGTGCCAGCAGGGCGAGGTCGGGCGAGCAGTACTTC. This encodes CASRARSGEQYF. J is TRBJ2-7 and V is TRBV11-2, with D unclear. The CDR3 runs to 12 residues. CDR1 and CDR2 (germline): SGHAT, FQNNGV. The V gene lost 6 bases and the J gene lost 6 bases, with 12 bases spanning the gap.

J is TRBJ2-3 and V is TRBV6-5; the match to TRBD1 covers 9 bases. This CDR3 has 15 residues. After removal of 6 bases from V and 4 bases from J, the junction contained 8 bases not matched to a gene. Germline lookup yields CDR1 MNHEY and CDR2 SVGAGI. The CDR3 DNA reads as TGTGCCAGCAGCTCTGGACAGGGGAGGCCAGATACGCAGTATTTT. This codes for CASSSGQGRPDTQYF.

The J gene is TRBJ2-1, the V gene TRBV4-1, with D tentatively TRBD2 (6 bases). The CDR3 contains 13 residues. V gave up 3 bases and J gave up 7 bases, with 10 bases separating them. Germline V lookup: CDR1 MGHRA, CDR2 YSYEKL. The CDR3 spells CASSHGTDNEQFF. The CDR3 DNA follows: TGCGCCAGCAGCCACGGGACTGATAATGAGCAGTTCTTC.